A single sample is the source of the 25 T cell receptor beta chains below, sequenced in a study of blood T cell repertoires in COVID-19. Measured with immunoSEQ multiplex PCR; TCRdb has only the in-frame clones, and not every one. This sample yields 120,000 or so clones, of which around 87% are seen a single time; 3% to 4% belongs to the top ten. Sequenced: peripheral blood. These receptors all stem from a woman aged 55-75 years with acute or convalescent COVID-19.

V usage is TRBV7-6 and J usage is TRBJ1-5; maybe TRBD1 (6 bases). The V and J ends lost 5 bases and 2 bases respectively, with 13 bases between them. The CDR3 is made up of 15 amino acids. Germline-derived CDR1 and CDR2 are SGHVS and FNYEAQ. CDR3 nucleotides: TGTGCCAGCAGCCCTGACAGGTCCGGCAATCAGCCCCAGCATTTT. Translated: CASSPDRSGNQPQHF.

DNA for the CDR3: TGTGCCAGCAGCCCCGGGACAGCCTATTCACCCCTCCACTTT. It codes for CASSPGTAYSPLHF. V gene TRBV7-9 combines with J gene TRBJ1-6, with 7 nucleotides matching TRBD1. Germline assignment: CDR1 SEHNR and CDR2 FQNEAQ (reference sequence). With 5 bases clipped from V and 8 bases from J, the junction kept 6 bases outside the gene matches. CDR3 length: 14 amino acids.

This clone appeared a single time. This chain links TRBV28 with TRBJ1-5, with TRBD1 identical over 7 bases. The J segment lost 5 bases and the V segment lost 5 bases, leaving 3 bases of the junction unmatched. Germline V CDR1 and CDR2: MDHEN, SYDVKM. The CDR3 extends over 13 amino acids. The CDR3 spells CASSVTGDQPQHF. Written as DNA, the CDR3 is TGTGCCAGCAGTGTTACAGGGGATCAGCCCCAGCATTTT.

This clone was counted a few times. The rearrangement uses TRBV28 and TRBJ2-3, with D perhaps matching TRBD2 (5 bases). The CDR3 contains 15 residues. In germline, CDR1 is MDHEN, CDR2 SYDVKM. Deletions cut 5 bases from V and 2 bases from J, with 14 bases between. CDR3 sequence reads: CASSRLGDHTDTQYF. CDR3 nucleotide sequence: TGTGCCAGCAGTCGCTTGGGAGACCACACAGATACGCAGTATTTT.

The chain has TRBV6-5 and TRBJ2-7; the D gene is possibly TRBD1 (6 bases). Germline V gene lookup returns CDR1 MNHEY and CDR2 SVGAGI. The V gene lost 6 bases and the J gene lost 4 bases, with 10 bases spanning the gap. The CDR3 is 12 residues long. The CDR3 DNA reads as TGTGCCAGCAGCAGGGACATTTACGAGCAGTACTTC. As protein: CASSRDIYEQYF.

V gene TRBV19 combines with J gene TRBJ2-5, with D perhaps matching TRBD2 (5 bases). Trimming shortened V by 3 bases and J by 1 base, and 9 bases separated the two germline ends. The CDR3 has 14 amino acids. CDR1 is LNHDA, CDR2 SQIVND, per germline (reference sequence). The CDR3 here is CASSMAGVQETQYF. The CDR3 DNA reads as TGTGCCAGTAGTATGGCCGGGGTCCAAGAGACCCAGTACTTC.

The rearrangement links TRBV7-8 to TRBJ1-2; TRBD1 aligns across 7 bases. The germline gives CDR1 SGHVS, CDR2 FQNEAQ. V was pared by 3 bases and J by 2 bases, with 9 bases of the junction left unmatched. This CDR3 comprises 16 residues. The chain's CDR3 is CASSFPGTAENYGYTF. The CDR3 nucleotides are TGTGCCAGCAGCTTCCCAGGGACAGCTGAGAACTATGGCTACACCTTC.

The gene calls are TRBV7-9 and TRBJ2-7; 9 bases align to TRBD2. CDR3 length: 17 residues. The V gene's germline CDR1 is SEHNR and CDR2 FQNEAQ (reference sequence). The V gene end was trimmed by 4 bases and the J gene end by 0 bases; junction bases not matched to a gene: 10. DNA for the CDR3: TGTGCCAGCAGCTCCCCACAGGCGGGAGGGTTCTCCTACGAGCAGTACGTC. This gives the protein CASSSPQAGGFSYEQYV.

The rearrangement links TRBV2 to TRBJ2-1, with a weak D call TRBD2 (5 bases). Germline CDR1 reads SNHLY; CDR2 reads FYNNEI. The CDR3 covers 13 residues. The V end lost 6 bases, the J end lost 5 bases, and 11 bases lay between the germline ends. The CDR3 sequence is CASSPVGDNEQFF. DNA of the CDR3: TGTGCCAGCAGCCCAGTCGGGGACAATGAGCAGTTCTTC.

The chain carries TRBV21-1 and TRBJ1-6; the D call TRBD1 from the table was never checked on the DNA. TRBV21-1 is flagged as a pseudogene. The CDR3 spans 13 residues. The CDR3 reads CANRQGSASPLHF. The CDR3 coding sequence is TGTGCCAACCGACAGGGCTCAGCTTCACCCCTCCACTTT.

The chain is built from TRBV4-1 and TRBJ1-5; tentative D call: TRBD1 (6 bases). Trimming shortened V by 1 base and J by 0 bases, and 13 bases separated the two germline ends. This CDR3 spans 17 amino acids. The germline gives CDR1 MGHRA, CDR2 YSYEKL. CDR3 region: CASSQAVTGNSNQPQHF. The CDR3 DNA reads as TGCGCCAGCAGCCAAGCAGTGACAGGCAATAGCAATCAGCCCCAGCATTTT.

V usage is TRBV7-9 and J usage is TRBJ1-1, with D perhaps TRBD1 (6 bases). The CDR3 has 15 residues. V was clipped by 1 base and J by 1 base, with 10 bases between them. CDR1 is SEHNR, CDR2 FQNEAQ, per germline (reference sequence). DNA for the CDR3: TGTGCCAGCAGCTTAGGGGGGCGGACGAACACTGAAGCTTTCTTT. Encoded protein: CASSLGGRTNTEAFF. Full variable domain (outside the CDR3, taken from reference TRBV7-9 and TRBJ1-1): DTGVSQNPRHKITKRGQNVTFRCDPISEHNRLYWYRQTLGQGPEFLTYFQNEAQLEKSRLLSDRFSAERPKGSFSTLEIQRTEQGDSAMYLCASSLGGRTNTEAFFGQGTRLTVV.

The V gene is TRBV5-5, the J gene TRBJ1-1; the D gene is possibly TRBD1 (5 bases). Per germline, CDR1 SGHKS and CDR2 YYEKEE (reference sequence). There are 15 residues in the CDR3. The V end was cut by 0 bases, the J end by 1 base, with 10 bases between. The CDR3 DNA is TGTGCCAGCAGCTTGGATCTCAGGGAGAACACTGAAGCTTTCTTT. Translating gives CASSLDLRENTEAFF. The full variable domain, in which reference TRBV5-5 and TRBJ1-1 provide the parts outside the CDR3, is DAGVTQSPTHLIKTRGQQVTLRCSPISGHKSVSWYQQVLGQGPQFIFQYYEKEERGRGNFPDRFSARQFPNYSSELNVNALLLGDSALYLCASSLDLRENTEAFFGQGTRLTVV.

This chain links TRBV29-1 with TRBJ2-5; no firm D call. Trimming stripped 8 bases from V and 2 bases from J, with 9 bases between. CDR3 length: 11 amino acids. CDR1 and CDR2 from the germline V gene are SQVTM and ANQGSEA. The CDR3 loop is CSSRFQETQYF. CDR3 DNA: TGCAGCTCTCGGTTTCAAGAGACCCAGTACTTC.

The genes are TRBV5-1 and TRBJ2-3, with D possibly TRBD2 on 6 matching bases. V dropped 4 bases and J dropped 1 base, with 22 bases sitting between them. CDR3 length: 18 residues. Germline loops: CDR1 SGHRS, CDR2 YFSETQ. CDR3 region: CASSPGLYPRRGTDTQYF. CDR3 DNA sequence: TGCGCCAGCAGCCCGGGACTCTACCCGAGAAGGGGCACAGATACGCAGTATTTT. Full variable domain (remainder filled in from reference TRBV5-1 and TRBJ2-3): KAGVTQTPRYLIKTRGQQVTLSCSPISGHRSVSWYQQTPGQGLQFLFEYFSETQRNKGNFPGRFSGRQFSNSRSEMNVSTLELGDSALYLCASSPGLYPRRGTDTQYFGPGTRLTVL.

The chain couples TRBV27 to TRBJ2-7, with no clear D. V was cut by 4 bases and J by 0 bases, with 7 bases left in between. This CDR3 comprises 13 residues. CDR1 is MNHEY and CDR2 is SMNVEV in the germline V gene (reference sequence). The CDR3 DNA reads as TGTGCCAGCAGTTACTACAACTCCTACGAGCAGTACTTC. Translation: CASSYYNSYEQYF.

CDR3 loop: CASRPRETSNTGELFF. The CDR3 coding sequence is TGTGCCAGCAGACCCAGAGAGACTTCGAACACCGGGGAGCTGTTTTTT. J is TRBJ2-2 and V is TRBV3-1 (or the pseudogene TRBV3-2); D not resolved. Per germline, CDR1 LGHDT and CDR2 YNNKEL (reference sequence). The CDR3 spans 16 residues. Trimming pared 6 bases from V and 0 bases from J, leaving 14 bases between.

This chain links TRBV5-5 with TRBJ1-2; D perhaps matches TRBD1 (6 bases). The CDR3 sequence is 14 residues long. V gave up 4 bases and J gave up 4 bases, with 14 bases separating them. Germline loops: CDR1 SGHKS, CDR2 YYEKEE (reference sequence). The DNA of the CDR3 is TGTGCCAGCAGCGTGATACAGGGTACCTATGGCTACACCTTC. The encoded protein is CASSVIQGTYGYTF.

The V gene is TRBV3-1 (or the pseudogene TRBV3-2), the J gene TRBJ1-1; no clear D gene. V lost 1 base and J 14 bases, leaving 11 bases between the germline ends. CDR3 length: 11 residues. Germline V gene lookup returns CDR1 LGHDT and CDR2 YNNKEL (reference sequence). The CDR3 region is CASSQGWAKFF. The CDR3 nucleotides are TGTGCCAGCAGCCAAGGGTGGGCAAAGTTCTTT.

The chain couples TRBV29-1 to TRBJ1-1; no clear D gene. CDR1 SQVTM and CDR2 ANQGSEA come from the germline V gene. Trimming pared 5 bases from V and 8 bases from J, leaving 15 bases between. CDR3 length: 12 residues. The CDR3 loop reads CSVLSGPGEAFF. Written as DNA, the CDR3 is TGCAGCGTTCTGTCGGGTCCGGGGGAAGCTTTCTTT.

The chain couples TRBV2 to TRBJ2-1; 9 nucleotides agree with TRBD1. The junction had 17 bases not matched to a gene; V was cut back by 6 bases and J by 8 bases. The CDR3 runs to 17 residues. Germline CDR1 reads SNHLY; CDR2 reads FYNNEI. DNA for the CDR3: TGTGCCAGCAGCAAGACAGGGGGTGGGCTAGAGTGGTATGAGCAGTTCTTC. Protein sequence: CASSKTGGGLEWYEQFF.

The rearrangement uses TRBV18 and TRBJ1-2; TRBD1 matches 10 bases. This CDR3 is built from 15 residues. J was trimmed by 8 bases and V by 2 bases; bases with no gene match: 8. Germline V gene data show CDR1 as KGHSH and CDR2 as LQKENI. CDR3 protein: CASSPGGTGVIGYTF. The CDR3 DNA reads TGTGCCAGCTCACCAGGGGGGACAGGGGTGATCGGCTACACCTTC.

The chain uses TRBV27 and TRBJ2-7, with 7 bases matching TRBD1. V lost 7 bases, J lost 4 bases, and 16 bases stayed unmatched. Germline V CDR1 and CDR2: MNHEY, SMNVEV (reference sequence). The CDR3 extends over 16 amino acids. In DNA, the CDR3 is TGTGCCAGCACTCCCTCTATGGGACAGACGTTTTACGAGCAGTACTTC. This codes for CASTPSMGQTFYEQYF.

The rearrangement links TRBV19 to TRBJ1-2; D is ambiguous. Germline V gene sequence: CDR1 LNHDA, CDR2 SQIVND (reference sequence). The ends were cut back, 3 bases at V and 6 bases at J, with 14 bases in the middle. The CDR3 extends over 14 amino acids. The CDR3 loop is CASSMGVRQDGYTF. The CDR3 nucleotides are TGTGCCAGTAGTATGGGCGTAAGGCAGGATGGCTACACCTTC.

The CDR3 coding sequence is TGTGCCAGCAGCTTAGCGACCGGGACAGGGTTAGATGGCTACACCTTC. Translation gives CASSLATGTGLDGYTF. The rearrangement links TRBV7-8 to TRBJ1-2, with TRBD1 matching 9 bases. CDR1 is SGHVS and CDR2 is FQNEAQ in the germline V gene. The ends lost 0 bases at V and 6 bases at J; junction bases unmatched: 8. The CDR3 loop spans 16 amino acids.